The next 3 T cell receptor beta chains were all read from a single sample in a study of PD-1 blockade in classical Hodgkin lymphoma. In every patient, relapse followed autologous stem cell transplantation, while exposure to brentuximab vedotin differed. Only in-frame clones appear in the TCRdb table, and some are missing; sequencing was by immunoSEQ multiplex PCR. The sample shows around 100,000 clones, 80% to 90% of them seen only once. The material was peripheral blood mononuclear cells (PBMCs), obtained before the second cycle of nivolumab. Source of these receptors: a human donor with classical Hodgkin lymphoma.

In DNA, the CDR3 is TGTGCCAGCAGCCCGGGAAGTGTTTCACCCCTCCACTTT. The encoded protein is CASSPGSVSPLHF. The chain couples TRBV5-5 to TRBJ1-6, with D unresolved. The CDR3 contains 13 residues. Germline V gives CDR1 SGHKS, CDR2 YYEKEE (reference sequence). The V end was cut by 4 bases, the J end by 9 bases, with 11 bases between.

The J gene is TRBJ2-3, the V gene TRBV7-9; 8 nucleotides line up with TRBD1. V shed 5 bases, J shed 3 bases, and the junction held 7 bases outside the gene matches. This CDR3 comprises 15 residues. Germline V gene sequence: CDR1 SEHNR, CDR2 FQNEAQ (reference sequence). The CDR3 DNA reads TGTGCCAGCAGCCTTGGACAGGGTAGGACAGATACGCAGTATTTT. As protein: CASSLGQGRTDTQYF.

This clone appeared once. The gene calls are TRBV7-9 and TRBJ1-1, with no clear D. Per germline, CDR1 SEHNR and CDR2 FQNEAQ (reference sequence). V dropped 5 bases and J dropped 2 bases, with 12 bases sitting between them. The CDR3 sequence is 14 residues long. The CDR3 DNA is TGTGCCAGCAGCCCGACCGATCACAACACTGAAGCTTTCTTT. Protein product: CASSPTDHNTEAFF. Supplemented by reference TRBV7-9 and TRBJ1-1, the full variable domain reads DTGVSQNPRHKITKRGQNVTFRCDPISEHNRLYWYRQTLGQGPEFLTYFQNEAQLEKSRLLSDRFSAERPKGSFSTLEIQRTEQGDSAMYLCASSPTDHNTEAFFGQGTRLTVV.